Listed here are 29 T cell receptor beta chains from one sample, sequenced in a study of cytomegalovirus exposure and HLA in healthy donors (dated by TCRdb to the late 2010s). Receptor libraries were prepared by the immunoSEQ multiplex PCR assay. A mixture of 60 forward primers for TCR Vbeta segments and 13 reverse primers for TCR Jbeta segments was used in the multiplex PCR. TCRdb limited this immuneACCESS table to in-frame rearrangements with V and J called. A share of clones is missing; checked studies link under half to unresolved V genes, and the rest is unexplained. The sample has more than 95,000 clones on record, approximately 17% of them singletons. About 3% of the sample goes to the ten largest clones. The source material was PBMCs. All receptors derive from a female donor in good health and CMV-seropositive.

The chain has TRBV9 and TRBJ1-6, with a possible D match to TRBD1 (5 bases). Germline values: CDR1 SGDLS, CDR2 YYNGEE. Trimming took off 0 bases at V and 5 bases at J, with 12 bases between the two ends. This CDR3 is built from 16 residues. CDR3 residues: CASSVGPTENNSPLHF. CDR3 nucleotides: TGTGCCAGCAGCGTAGGGCCGACAGAGAATAATTCACCCCTCCACTTT.

This clone was counted at least ten times. The chain links TRBV27 to TRBJ1-4, with 11 positions matching TRBD1. The germline V gene has CDR1 MNHEY and CDR2 SMNVEV (reference sequence). The CDR3 loop spans 15 amino acids. V was pared by 5 bases and J by 7 bases, with 6 bases of the junction left unmatched. The CDR3 sequence is CASSPTGTGGEKLFF. The DNA of the CDR3 is TGTGCCAGCAGTCCGACCGGGACAGGGGGTGAAAAACTGTTTTTT.

Points on this clone: Only one base separates this from a far larger clonotype, so it likely reflects a read error. CDR3 region: CAWSERASYEQYF. Here the CDR3 DNA reads TGTGCCTGGAGCGAGAGGGCCAGTTACGAGCAGTACTTC. The chain couples TRBV30 to TRBJ2-7; D perhaps matches TRBD2 (5 bases). Looked up from germline, CDR1 is GTSNPN and CDR2 is SVGIG (reference sequence). The CDR3 runs 13 residues. With 3 bases removed from V and 4 bases from J, the gap between germline ends came to 13 bases.

This clone was seen more than once but under ten times. The chain couples TRBV19 to TRBJ1-5, with 8 bases aligning to TRBD1. Trimming at V came to 7 bases and at J to 3 bases, leaving 5 bases not matched to a gene. CDR3 size: 14 residues. Germline loops: CDR1 LNHDA, CDR2 SQIVND (reference sequence). CDR3 residues: CASNPGQDNQPQHF. The CDR3 region has the DNA TGTGCCAGTAACCCGGGACAGGACAATCAGCCCCAGCATTTT.

This clone was counted only a few times. This chain joins TRBV2 and TRBJ1-1; D unresolved. CDR3 length: 13 residues. V lost 6 bases and J lost 1, with 9 bases in between. Germline CDR1 reads SNHLY; CDR2 reads FYNNEI. CDR3 sequence: CASRLGKNTEAFF. The DNA of the CDR3 is TGTGCCAGCAGACTAGGGAAGAACACTGAAGCTTTCTTT.

The chain has TRBV4-2 and TRBJ2-7; D possibly corresponds to TRBD2 (5 bases). From germline, CDR1 is LGHNA and CDR2 YNFKEQ. This CDR3 comprises 15 residues. V was clipped by 0 bases and J by 0 bases, with 9 bases between them. The CDR3 sequence is CASSQDLRDSYEQYF. The CDR3 bases are TGTGCCAGCAGCCAAGATCTGAGGGACTCCTACGAGCAGTACTTC.

The chain is built from TRBV30 and TRBJ1-5, with 9 bases matching TRBD1. Germline-derived CDR1 and CDR2 are GTSNPN and SVGIG (reference sequence). Trimming cost V 3 bases and J 4 bases; bases outside gene matches: 4. This CDR3 is 14 amino acids long. This CDR3 is CAWSLGQGNQPQHF. Written as DNA, the CDR3 is TGTGCCTGGAGCTTAGGACAGGGGAATCAGCCCCAGCATTTT.

This clone was detected only a few times. This chain uses TRBV2 with TRBJ1-1; 7 bases match TRBD1. V dropped 0 bases and J dropped 6; count of bases not matched to a gene: 10. The V gene's germline CDR1 is SNHLY and CDR2 FYNNEI. This CDR3 has 16 residues. The DNA of the CDR3 is TGTGCCAGCAGTGAAGCGCGACCAGGGGGATCCCCTGAAGCTTTCTTT. Amino acid sequence: CASSEARPGGSPEAFF.

V gene TRBV4-2 combines with J gene TRBJ2-1; TRBD2 matches 7 bases. In germline, CDR1 is LGHNA, CDR2 YNFKEQ. V was clipped by 0 bases and J by 7 bases; unmatched bases: 3. This CDR3 is built from 14 residues. The CDR3 DNA reads TGTGCCAGCAGCCAAGAGAGGGACTATAATGAGCAGTTCTTC. Translated, it gives CASSQERDYNEQFF.

This clone has a handful of counts. The rearrangement links TRBV14 to TRBJ1-1, with D uncertain. The CDR3 is 13 amino acids. The V gene's germline CDR1 is SGHDN and CDR2 FVKESK. Trimming pared 4 bases from V and 0 bases from J, leaving 6 bases between. For the CDR3, the DNA is TGTGCCAGCAGCCCTCCCTTGAACACTGAAGCTTTCTTT. It yields the protein CASSPPLNTEAFF.

This clone has more than one count but fewer than ten. This chain connects TRBV5-1 to TRBJ1-5, with 7 bases matching TRBD1. The germline CDR1 and CDR2 sequences are SGHRS and YFSETQ. CDR3 size: 16 residues. Trimming removed 0 bases from V and 3 bases from J; junction bases left unmatched: 6. CDR3: CASSLGAGGTNQPQHF. The CDR3 region has the DNA TGCGCCAGCAGCTTGGGAGCAGGGGGGACCAATCAGCCCCAGCATTTT.

This clone was detected a few times. The rearrangement uses TRBV30 and TRBJ2-1, with 14 positions matching TRBD2. CDR1 is GTSNPN and CDR2 is SVGIG in the germline V gene (reference sequence). Trimming cost V 3 bases and J 5 bases; bases outside gene matches: 12. The CDR3 is 18 amino acids. As DNA, the CDR3 is TGTGCCTGGAGGAAGGGACTAGCGGGAGAATATGGGGACAATGAGCAGTTCTTC. The encoded protein is CAWRKGLAGEYGDNEQFF. The whole variable domain, remainder taken from reference TRBV30 and TRBJ2-1, is SQTIHQWPATLVQPVGSPLSLECTVEGTSNPNLYWYRQAAGRGLQLLFYSVGIGQISSEVPQNLSASRPQDRQFILSSKKLLLSDSGFYLCAWRKGLAGEYGDNEQFFGPGTRLTVL.

The chain recombines TRBV11-3 with TRBJ2-3; 11 bases fit TRBD1. J lost 4 bases, V lost 5 bases, and 5 bases had no gene match. CDR1 and CDR2 (germline): SGHNT, YENEEA. The CDR3 spans 15 residues. CDR3 amino acids: CASSKPGQGADTQYF. The CDR3 DNA sequence: TGTGCCAGCAGCAAGCCGGGACAGGGGGCAGATACGCAGTATTTT.

The chain employs TRBV4-3 and TRBJ2-5; D possibly corresponds to TRBD1 (6 bases). The V end was cut by 3 bases, the J end by 5 bases, with 10 bases between. Germline V gives CDR1 LGHNA, CDR2 YSLEER. CDR3 length equals 13 residues. The CDR3 loop reads CASSHRGGETQYF. The CDR3 bases are TGCGCCAGCAGCCACAGGGGCGGTGAGACCCAGTACTTC.

V usage is TRBV10-1 and J usage is TRBJ2-2; 7 bases agree with TRBD1. Germline loops: CDR1 WNHNN, CDR2 SYGVQD (reference sequence). This CDR3 is 15 amino acids long. V trimming: 0 bases; J trimming: 3 bases; junction bases outside the gene matches: 1. The CDR3 DNA sequence: TGCGCCAGCAGTGAGTCGAGGGGGCACACCGGGGAGCTGTTTTTT. Its protein is CASSESRGHTGELFF.

The chain combines TRBV7-2 with TRBJ1-1, with TRBD1 as a possible D gene (6 bases). Trimming pared 2 bases from V and 2 bases from J, leaving 12 bases between. The CDR3 runs to 15 residues. The V gene's germline CDR1 is SGHTA and CDR2 FQGNSA. Here the CDR3 reads CASSLMGHLNTEAFF. The DNA for the CDR3 is TGTGCCAGCAGCTTAATGGGACACTTAAACACTGAAGCTTTCTTT. The whole variable domain, filled in from reference TRBV7-2 and TRBJ1-1, reads GAGVSQSPSNKVTEKGKDVELRCDPISGHTALYWYRQSLGQGLEFLIYFQGNSAPDKSGLPSDRFSAERTGGSVSTLTIQRTQQEDSAVYLCASSLMGHLNTEAFFGQGTRLTVV.

This chain joins TRBV6-6 and TRBJ1-6; a weak D match, TRBD1 (5 bases). The CDR3 is 16 residues long. Germline-derived CDR1 and CDR2 are MNHNY and SVGAGI (reference sequence). Trimming stripped 10 bases from V and 14 bases from J, with 30 bases between. The CDR3 loop is CATGGLHRRDEEALHF. The CDR3 DNA is TGTGCCACCGGGGGTTTGCACAGGCGAGATGAGGAGGCCCTCCACTTT.

This clone is a singleton in its sample. Compared with germline, one end of the junction differs, possibly owing to a read error. The J gene is TRBJ2-3, the V gene TRBV30, with D possibly TRBD2 on 6 matching bases. The CDR3 is 15 amino acids. Germline CDR1 reads GTSNPN; CDR2 reads SVGIG (reference sequence). The CDR3 here is CAWSAIVGGTDKQYF. The CDR3 DNA sequence: TGTGCCTGGAGCGCAATCGTGGGAGGCACAGATAAGCAGTATTTT.

This chain connects TRBV5-4 to TRBJ1-6, with 7 bases fitting TRBD1. Germline lookup yields CDR1 SGHNT and CDR2 YYREEE (reference sequence). The CDR3 length is 16 residues. The trim removed 0 bases at V and 8 bases at J, leaving 8 bases unmatched. CDR3 residues: CASSLGGGTADSPLHF. The DNA for the CDR3 is TGTGCCAGCAGCTTGGGCGGAGGGACAGCCGATTCACCCCTCCACTTT.

The genes are TRBV27 and TRBJ1-2; D unclear. CDR1 and CDR2 (germline): MNHEY, SMNVEV (reference sequence). The CDR3 runs 16 residues. The V gene lost 0 bases and the J gene lost 5 bases, with 16 bases spanning the gap. The CDR3 loop is CASSLSTPELQYGYTF. As DNA, the CDR3 is TGTGCCAGCAGTTTATCGACACCAGAACTTCAGTATGGCTACACCTTC.

Here the CDR3 DNA reads TGTGCCAGCAGCTTAGTGGCAGGGAGGGATTCACCCCTCCACTTT. Amino acid sequence: CASSLVAGRDSPLHF. This sequence joins TRBV13 and TRBJ1-6, with a possible D match to TRBD1 (5 bases). There are 15 residues in the CDR3. Germline-derived CDR1 and CDR2 are PRHDT and FYEKMQ (reference sequence). With 1 base removed from V and 8 bases from J, the gap between germline ends came to 12 bases.

Regarding this clone: Because it lacks the conserved phenylalanine or tryptophan at the end, this CDR3 is likely a read error. The V and J genes are TRBV28 and TRBJ1-2, with a weak D call TRBD1 (5 bases). The CDR3 is 12 residues long. CDR1 MDHEN and CDR2 SYDVKM come from the germline V gene. V was pared by 3 bases and J by 5 bases, with 7 bases between. CDR3 nucleotides: TGTGCCAGCAGTTTTGGGGGGTATGGCTACACCGTC. Translated, it gives CASSFGGYGYTV.

The table lists this clone with a few counts. V usage is TRBV7-2 and J usage is TRBJ1-2; TRBD1 aligns across 9 bases. The germline CDR1 and CDR2 sequences are SGHTA and FQGNSA. Trimming cost V 7 bases and J 8 bases; bases outside gene matches: 11. The CDR3 extends over 14 amino acids. The CDR3 DNA is TGTGCCAGCACCGCAAGTAACAGGGGGCAGGGCTACACCTTC. Protein product: CASTASNRGQGYTF. The full variable domain, rest sourced from reference TRBV7-2 and TRBJ1-2, is GAGVSQSPSNKVTEKGKDVELRCDPISGHTALYWYRQSLGQGLEFLIYFQGNSAPDKSGLPSDRFSAERTGGSVSTLTIQRTQQEDSAVYLCASTASNRGQGYTFGSGTRLTVV.

CDR3 amino acids: CASREGGAMDEQFF. The DNA of the CDR3 is TGTGCCAGCCGGGAGGGGGGGGCGATGGATGAGCAGTTCTTC. This rearrangement joins TRBV28 to TRBJ2-1; 8 bases match TRBD2. Trimming cost V 8 bases and J 8 bases; bases outside gene matches: 11. The germline CDR1 and CDR2 sequences are MDHEN and SYDVKM. CDR3 length: 14 amino acids.

This sequence joins TRBV19 and TRBJ2-1; 11 bases are shared with TRBD2. Germline assignment: CDR1 LNHDA and CDR2 SQIVND (reference sequence). The length of the CDR3 is 16 residues. The trim removed 4 bases at V and 13 bases at J, leaving 15 bases unmatched. The CDR3 coding sequence is TGTGCCAGTAGTACAACCGGGACTAGCGGATCCCGGGAACAGTTCTTC. It is translated as CASSTTGTSGSREQFF.

The chain couples TRBV10-3 to TRBJ1-1, with D uncertain. Germline V gene data show CDR1 as ENHRY and CDR2 as SYGVKD. V lost 9 bases and J lost 3, with 11 bases in between. The CDR3 runs 12 residues. The CDR3 DNA is TGTGCCATTGGACCGCGGGACACTGAAGCTTTCTTT. It codes for CAIGPRDTEAFF.

CDR3 nucleotide sequence: TGCAGCGTTGAACGGCAGGATGGAGAGACCCAGTACTTC. Translating it yields CSVERQDGETQYF. The chain recombines TRBV29-1 with TRBJ2-5, with D unclear. Germline CDR1 is SQVTM and CDR2 is ANQGSEA. CDR3 size: 13 residues. The V end was cut by 2 bases, the J end by 4 bases, with 11 bases between. Full variable domain (remainder filled in from reference TRBV29-1 and TRBJ2-5): SAVISQKPSRDICQRGTSLTIQCQVDSQVTMMFWYRQQPGQSLTLIATANQGSEATYESGFVIDKFPISRPNLTFSTLTVSNMSPEDSSIYLCSVERQDGETQYFGPGTRLLVL.

In its sample, this clone was seen a few times. The V and J genes are TRBV5-4 and TRBJ2-7, with TRBD1 matching over 7 bases. The CDR3 consists of 18 residues. Looked up from germline, CDR1 is SGHNT and CDR2 is YYREEE (reference sequence). With 8 bases clipped from V and 0 bases from J, the junction kept 20 bases outside the gene matches. This CDR3 is CASSGGPGQTIFSYEQYF. For the CDR3, the DNA is TGTGCCAGTTCCGGCGGACCGGGACAGACCATTTTCTCCTACGAGCAGTACTTC.

Only a few counts were recorded for this clone. The chain joins TRBV19 to TRBJ1-5; D might be TRBD1 (6 bases). Trimming left V 5 bases short and J 2 bases short, with 10 bases between. The CDR3 has 14 residues. Germline V gives CDR1 LNHDA, CDR2 SQIVND (reference sequence). DNA of the CDR3: TGTGCCAGTAGTCTGCCAGGGGGCAATCAGCCCCAGCATTTT. This codes for CASSLPGGNQPQHF.